Following are 16 T cell receptor beta chains from one sample sequenced in a study of T cell responses to AZD1222 COVID-19 vaccine. TCRdb's table, derived via immunoSEQ multiplex PCR, lists solely in-frame clones and lacks some. The sample has around 73,000 clones; 89% are singletons. Sample: peripheral blood, taken 28 days after the second AZD1222 dose. These receptors were obtained from an adult who received the AZD1222 COVID-19 vaccine.

J is TRBJ1-2 and V is TRBV19; TRBD1 aligns across 7 bases. The CDR3 covers 13 residues. Trimming took 5 bases from V and 4 from J; bases not matched to a gene: 4. Per the germline V gene, CDR1 is LNHDA and CDR2 is SQIVND (reference sequence). CDR3 bases: TGTGCCAGTAGTCACAGGGGACCCTATGGCTACACCTTC. Protein sequence: CASSHRGPYGYTF.

V usage is TRBV29-1 and J usage is TRBJ2-1; D may be TRBD1 (5 bases). Germline loops: CDR1 SQVTM, CDR2 ANQGSEA. The V end was cut by 6 bases, the J end by 4 bases, with 10 bases between. The CDR3 is 12 amino acids. This CDR3 reads CSVLDTYNEQFF. CDR3 DNA sequence: TGCAGCGTCCTGGACACTTACAATGAGCAGTTCTTC.

The CDR3 is CAWSQSGTGNSPLHF. For the CDR3, the DNA is TGTGCCTGGAGTCAATCCGGGACAGGGAATTCACCCCTCCACTTT. The chain has TRBV30 and TRBJ1-6, with 9 bases aligning to TRBD1. CDR3 length equals 15 residues. CDR1 and CDR2 (germline): GTSNPN, SVGIG (reference sequence). Unmatched junction bases numbered 6, after V lost 2 bases and J lost 7 bases.

This chain uses TRBV7-9 with TRBJ2-7; D gene ambiguous. This CDR3 comprises 12 residues. The germline V gene has CDR1 SEHNR and CDR2 FQNEAQ (reference sequence). V shed 3 bases and J shed 7 bases, with 10 bases lying between them. CDR3 bases: TGTGCCAGCAGCTTTAAGGCGGAGGAGCAGTACGTC. It is translated as CASSFKAEEQYV.

The CDR3 DNA follows: TGTGCCAGCAGCCATCCCGATAGCGGGGCCGCGACGGGTGAGCAGTTCTTC. Residues: CASSHPDSGAATGEQFF. The J gene is TRBJ2-1, the V gene TRBV7-2; 8 positions agree with TRBD2. The junction had 18 bases not matched to a gene; V was cut back by 5 bases and J by 9 bases. CDR1 and CDR2 from the germline V gene are SGHTA and FQGNSA. CDR3 length: 17 residues.

The chain couples TRBV6-5 to TRBJ2-7, with TRBD1 matching 9 bases. V trimming: 7 bases; J trimming: 6 bases; junction bases outside the gene matches: 13. There are 15 residues in the CDR3. The V gene's germline CDR1 is MNHEY and CDR2 SVGAGI. The CDR3 region is CASKPGETGGVEQYV. CDR3 bases: TGTGCCAGCAAACCAGGGGAGACAGGGGGGGTCGAGCAGTACGTC.

The V gene is TRBV28, the J gene TRBJ1-3; D gene unclear. Between the trimmed V and J ends, which lost 6 bases and 6 bases, there was a span of 9 bases. Germline V gene data show CDR1 as MDHEN and CDR2 as SYDVKM. The CDR3 extends over 12 amino acids. This chain's CDR3 is CASRPPENTIYF. DNA of the CDR3: TGTGCCAGCAGACCTCCCGAAAACACCATATATTTT.

The chain joins TRBV7-9 to TRBJ1-2; D possibly corresponds to TRBD1 (6 bases). In germline, CDR1 is SEHNR, CDR2 FQNEAQ (reference sequence). Deletions cut 5 bases from V and 5 bases from J, with 12 bases between. CDR3 length: 13 amino acids. CDR3: CASSPGQPYGYTF. In nucleotides, the CDR3 is TGTGCCAGCAGCCCCGGACAGCCGTATGGCTACACCTTC.

DNA of the CDR3: TGTGCCAGCAGCTGTTCCCTGGGACTAGCGGGCGCACCCATACAAGAGACCCAGTACTTC. Translation: CASSCSLGLAGAPIQETQYF. The rearrangement joins TRBV7-6 to TRBJ2-5; TRBD2 matches 12 bases. V trimming: 4 bases; J trimming: 2 bases; junction bases outside the gene matches: 17. There are 20 residues in the CDR3. Germline-derived CDR1 and CDR2 are SGHVS and FNYEAQ.

This chain connects TRBV2 to TRBJ2-5; 9 nucleotides align to TRBD1. J gave up 1 base and V 2 bases, and 2 bases lay outside the gene matches. Germline loops: CDR1 SNHLY, CDR2 FYNNEI. The CDR3 consists of 15 residues. The CDR3 DNA follows: TGTGCCAGCAGTGAATGGGACAGGGCCCAAGAGACCCAGTACTTC. Translating it yields CASSEWDRAQETQYF. The full variable domain, in which reference TRBV2 and TRBJ2-5 provide the parts outside the CDR3, is EPEVTQTPSHQVTQMGQEVILRCVPISNHLYFYWYRQILGQKVEFLVSFYNNEISEKSEIFDDQFSVERPDGSNFTLKIRSTKLEDSAMYFCASSEWDRAQETQYFGPGTRLLVL.

The rearrangement links TRBV12-3 or TRBV12-4 to TRBJ2-4; possible D gene TRBD2, 5 bases. V lost 5 bases and J 9 bases, leaving 14 bases between the germline ends. This CDR3 is built from 13 residues. The CDR3 here is CASSTFLGSIQYF. The CDR3 nucleotides are TGTGCCAGCAGTACGTTCCTGGGGAGCATTCAGTACTTC.

Only one count was recorded for this clone. The chain has TRBV5-4 and TRBJ2-3; D remains ambiguous. Trimming pared 0 bases from V and 14 bases from J, leaving 16 bases between. CDR1 and CDR2 from the germline V gene are SGHNT and YYREEE (reference sequence). The CDR3 runs to 13 residues. The CDR3 DNA reads TGTGCCAGCAGCTTGGGGGCCGCCCCACATCCGTATTTT. This encodes CASSLGAAPHPYF.

The chain links TRBV3-1 (or the pseudogene TRBV3-2) to TRBJ2-3; 11 nucleotides align to TRBD2. V lost 0 bases to trimming and J lost 9 bases; unmatched junction nucleotides: 2. The germline gives CDR1 LGHDT, CDR2 YNNKEL (reference sequence). The CDR3 has 14 amino acids. The CDR3 reads CASSQETSGKTQYF. CDR3 bases: TGTGCCAGCAGCCAAGAGACTAGCGGGAAAACGCAGTATTTT.

The rearrangement joins TRBV11-3 to TRBJ1-1, with D unresolved. Germline V gives CDR1 SGHNT, CDR2 YENEEA. The CDR3 is made up of 13 amino acids. With 0 bases removed from V and 7 bases from J, the gap between germline ends came to 9 bases. The CDR3, as DNA: TGTGCCAGCAGCTTAGATTCCGCCGGTGAAGCTTTCTTT. Translated: CASSLDSAGEAFF.

CDR3 sequence reads: CASSPTRSPNSPLHF. CDR3 DNA: TGTGCCAGTAGCCCGACGAGATCTCCCAATTCACCCCTCCACTTT. The chain has TRBV19 and TRBJ1-6; no clear D gene. The CDR3 runs 15 residues. V dropped 6 bases and J dropped 7 bases, with 16 bases sitting between them. Germline V gene lookup returns CDR1 LNHDA and CDR2 SQIVND (reference sequence).

The V and J genes are TRBV6-2 or TRBV6-3 and TRBJ1-5; D call uncertain. Germline V gene data show CDR1 as MNHEY and CDR2 as SVGEGT. The CDR3 totals 14 residues. Trimming shortened V by 6 bases and J by 3 bases, and 12 bases separated the two germline ends. The CDR3 protein is CASSSLRANQPQHF. CDR3 nucleotides: TGTGCCAGCAGCTCCTTACGGGCCAATCAGCCCCAGCATTTT.